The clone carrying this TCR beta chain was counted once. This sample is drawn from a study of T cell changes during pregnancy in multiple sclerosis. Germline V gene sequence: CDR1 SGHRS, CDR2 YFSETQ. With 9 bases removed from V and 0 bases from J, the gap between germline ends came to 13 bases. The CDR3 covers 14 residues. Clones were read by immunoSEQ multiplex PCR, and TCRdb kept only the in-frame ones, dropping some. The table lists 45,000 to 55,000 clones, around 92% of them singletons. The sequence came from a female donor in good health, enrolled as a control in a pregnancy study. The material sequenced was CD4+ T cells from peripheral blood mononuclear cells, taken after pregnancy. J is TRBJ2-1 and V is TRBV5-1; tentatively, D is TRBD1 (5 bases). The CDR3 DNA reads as TGCGCCACTGGAAGGGGTAACTCCTACAATGAGCAGTTCTTC. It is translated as CATGRGNSYNEQFF.